The rows below give T cell receptor beta chains drawn from one sample of a study of blood T cells in healthy people across ages. TCRdb independently ran MiXCR on the 5' RACE reads; one entry per CDR3 protein. This table has roughly 800,000 distinct CDR3 sequences, 58% appearing once. Sequenced input: blood. The receptors shown here come from a man aged 30 to 45 in good health. CDR3s include the opening cysteine and the closing phenylalanine or tryptophan. Each record gives: D gene, J gene, V gene, clone size, CDR3 protein, CDR3 DNA. D genes are given only for firm matches. A row's size may be missing; if present it is once, few, many or a size class.

d_call: .
j_call: TRBJ2-1
v_call: TRBV20-1
clone_size: .
cdr3_aa: CSARGFHDANEQFF
cdr3_nt: TGCAGTGCTCGGGGGTTCCACGATGCCAATGAGCAGTTCTTC

d_call: .
j_call: TRBJ2-3
v_call: TRBV25-1
clone_size: .
cdr3_aa: CASSRETAATDTQYF
cdr3_nt: TGTGCCAGCAGTCGGGAGACAGCCGCCACAGATACGCAGTATTTT

d_call: .
j_call: TRBJ2-6
v_call: TRBV3-1
clone_size: .
cdr3_aa: CASSFRQDINSGANVLTF
cdr3_nt: TGTGCCAGCAGCTTCCGACAAGATATTAACTCTGGGGCCAACGTCCTGACTTTC

d_call: .
j_call: TRBJ2-3
v_call: TRBV12-3/TRBV12-4
clone_size: .
cdr3_aa: CASTQGGDTQYF
cdr3_nt: TGTGCCAGCACCCAAGGAGGAGATACGCAGTATTTT

d_call: TRBD2
j_call: TRBJ2-1
v_call: TRBV4-2
clone_size: .
cdr3_aa: CASSQVVREGDEQFF
cdr3_nt: TGTGCCAGCAGCCAAGTGGTCCGGGAGGGGGATGAGCAGTTCTTC

d_call: TRBD2
j_call: TRBJ2-1
v_call: TRBV7-2
clone_size: .
cdr3_aa: CASSLVSGGRGRNEQFF
cdr3_nt: TGTGCCAGCAGCTTAGTATCTGGCGGGAGGGGAAGGAATGAGCAGTTCTTC

d_call: .
j_call: TRBJ1-6
v_call: TRBV7-8
clone_size: few
cdr3_aa: CASSLDGASYNSPLHF
cdr3_nt: TGTGCCAGCAGCTTAGATGGCGCCAGCTATAATTCACCCCTCCACTTT

d_call: .
j_call: TRBJ2-1
v_call: TRBV21-1
clone_size: .
cdr3_aa: CASGTSGSGEQFF
cdr3_nt: TGTGCCAGCGGGACTAGCGGGAGCGGTGAGCAGTTCTTC

d_call: .
j_call: TRBJ2-5
v_call: TRBV29-1
clone_size: few
cdr3_aa: CSVDGGAKETQYF
cdr3_nt: TGCAGCGTTGATGGGGGGGCCAAGGAGACCCAGTACTTC

d_call: TRBD2
j_call: TRBJ2-1
v_call: TRBV11-2
clone_size: few
cdr3_aa: CASSPGGGRQFF
cdr3_nt: TGTGCCAGCAGCCCGGGGGGGGGGAGGCAGTTCTTC

d_call: TRBD1
j_call: TRBJ1-2
v_call: TRBV18
clone_size: few
cdr3_aa: CASSPRTGDGYTF
cdr3_nt: TGTGCCAGCTCACCAAGAACAGGGGACGGCTACACCTTC

d_call: .
j_call: TRBJ2-7
v_call: TRBV5-1
clone_size: once
cdr3_aa: CASSSSRTDSYEQYF
cdr3_nt: TGCGCCAGCAGCTCCTCGCGGACAGACAGCTACGAGCAGTACTTC

d_call: .
j_call: TRBJ2-5
v_call: TRBV5-1
clone_size: .
cdr3_aa: CASSFRDSSRETQYF
cdr3_nt: TGCGCCAGCAGCTTCAGGGACTCGTCCCGAGAGACCCAGTACTTC

d_call: TRBD2
j_call: TRBJ2-5
v_call: TRBV4-3
clone_size: many
cdr3_aa: CASSRLAVSGETQYF
cdr3_nt: TGCGCCAGCAGCAGACTAGCGGTTTCGGGGGAGACCCAGTACTTC

d_call: TRBD2
j_call: TRBJ2-1
v_call: TRBV27
clone_size: .
cdr3_aa: CASSGSSGSGYEQFF
cdr3_nt: TGTGCCAGCAGCGGATCTAGCGGGAGTGGCTATGAGCAGTTCTTC

d_call: .
j_call: TRBJ1-6
v_call: TRBV6-5
clone_size: .
cdr3_aa: CASSRKFDSPLHF
cdr3_nt: TGTGCCAGCAGTAGGAAATTTGATTCACCCCTCCACTTT

d_call: .
j_call: TRBJ2-5
v_call: TRBV12-3/TRBV12-4
clone_size: .
cdr3_aa: CASTGTGTQYF
cdr3_nt: TGTGCCAGTACAGGGACGGGGACCCAGTACTTC

d_call: TRBD2
j_call: TRBJ2-2
v_call: TRBV29-1
clone_size: few
cdr3_aa: CSVTSGMNTGELFF
cdr3_nt: TGCAGCGTAACTAGCGGTATGAACACCGGGGAGCTGTTTTTT

d_call: .
j_call: TRBJ2-1
v_call: TRBV5-1
clone_size: .
cdr3_aa: CASSLALRAGTVYNEQFF
cdr3_nt: TGCGCCAGCAGCTTGGCTTTGCGGGCCGGGACTGTGTACAATGAGCAGTTCTTC

d_call: .
j_call: TRBJ2-3
v_call: TRBV12-3/TRBV12-4
clone_size: once
cdr3_aa: CASSPGRLDMQYF
cdr3_nt: TGTGCCAGCAGTCCAGGACGGTTAGATATGCAGTATTTT

d_call: .
j_call: TRBJ1-6
v_call: TRBV6-5
clone_size: few
cdr3_aa: CASSYGGRNSPLHF
cdr3_nt: TGTGCCAGCAGTTACGGTGGCAGAAATTCACCCCTCCACTTT

d_call: TRBD1
j_call: TRBJ2-1
v_call: TRBV5-1
clone_size: .
cdr3_aa: CASSSKPGQGYNEQFF
cdr3_nt: TGCGCCAGCAGCTCGAAACCGGGACAGGGATACAATGAGCAGTTCTTC

d_call: .
j_call: TRBJ2-1
v_call: TRBV5-1
clone_size: few
cdr3_aa: CASTARTANEQFF
cdr3_nt: TGCGCCAGCACCGCTCGGACTGCTAATGAGCAGTTCTTC

d_call: TRBD2
j_call: TRBJ2-1
v_call: TRBV10-3
clone_size: .
cdr3_aa: CAISESAGEWNEQFF
cdr3_nt: TGTGCCATCAGTGAGTCCGCGGGGGAATGGAATGAGCAGTTCTTC

d_call: TRBD2
j_call: TRBJ2-1
v_call: TRBV27
clone_size: few
cdr3_aa: CASSLSIAGQNEQFF
cdr3_nt: TGTGCCAGCAGTTTATCGATAGCGGGCCAGAATGAGCAGTTCTTC

d_call: .
j_call: TRBJ1-4
v_call: TRBV7-2
clone_size: .
cdr3_aa: CASSLYGDEKLFF
cdr3_nt: TGTGCCAGCAGCTTATATGGGGATGAAAAACTGTTTTTT

d_call: TRBD2
j_call: TRBJ2-3
v_call: TRBV12-3/TRBV12-4
clone_size: .
cdr3_aa: CASSGTTEPDTQYF
cdr3_nt: TGTGCCAGCAGTGGGACTACAGAACCCGATACGCAGTATTTT

d_call: .
j_call: TRBJ2-3
v_call: TRBV6-5
clone_size: .
cdr3_aa: CASSYHPDSGAQGDTQYF
cdr3_nt: TGTGCCAGCAGTTACCACCCGGACAGTGGGGCCCAGGGAGATACGCAGTATTTT

d_call: TRBD1
j_call: TRBJ2-5
v_call: TRBV11-2
clone_size: few
cdr3_aa: CASTKGAALETQYF
cdr3_nt: TGTGCCAGCACTAAGGGGGCGGCCCTCGAGACCCAGTACTTC

d_call: TRBD1
j_call: TRBJ1-1
v_call: TRBV7-2
clone_size: .
cdr3_aa: CASSLNGPKWARGLGTEAFF
cdr3_nt: TGTGCCAGCAGCTTAAATGGACCGAAATGGGCCAGGGGGTTGGGCACTGAAGCTTTCTTT

d_call: TRBD1
j_call: TRBJ1-2
v_call: TRBV27
clone_size: .
cdr3_aa: CASSQPGGSNYGYTF
cdr3_nt: TGTGCCAGCAGCCAACCAGGGGGCTCGAACTATGGCTACACCTTC

d_call: .
j_call: TRBJ2-3
v_call: TRBV4-2
clone_size: few
cdr3_aa: CASSGADTQYF
cdr3_nt: TGTGCCAGCAGCGGAGCGGATACGCAGTATTTT

d_call: .
j_call: TRBJ2-1
v_call: TRBV30
clone_size: .
cdr3_aa: CAWSVGASSYNEQFF
cdr3_nt: TGTGCCTGGAGTGTCGGCGCGAGCTCCTACAATGAGCAGTTCTTC

d_call: .
j_call: TRBJ1-2
v_call: TRBV10-3
clone_size: once
cdr3_aa: CAISQAGAYGYTF
cdr3_nt: TGTGCCATCAGTCAAGCAGGGGCTTATGGCTACACCTTC

d_call: .
j_call: TRBJ1-1
v_call: TRBV7-3
clone_size: .
cdr3_aa: CASSQGPHTEAFF
cdr3_nt: TGTGCCAGCAGCCAAGGCCCCCACACTGAAGCTTTCTTT

d_call: TRBD1
j_call: TRBJ2-7
v_call: TRBV7-9
clone_size: .
cdr3_aa: CASSSDRDLPYEQYF
cdr3_nt: TGTGCCAGCAGCTCCGACAGGGACCTCCCCTACGAGCAGTACTTC

d_call: TRBD1
j_call: TRBJ1-2
v_call: TRBV7-9
clone_size: .
cdr3_aa: CASSLPGQGFYGYTF
cdr3_nt: TGTGCCAGCAGCTTGCCGGGACAGGGATTCTATGGCTACACCTTC

d_call: .
j_call: TRBJ2-3
v_call: TRBV7-8
clone_size: once
cdr3_aa: CASSSIAEGTDTQYF
cdr3_nt: TGTGCCAGCAGCTCCATAGCGGAGGGCACAGATACGCAGTATTTT

d_call: .
j_call: TRBJ1-5
v_call: TRBV2
clone_size: .
cdr3_aa: CASSPGNKDQPQHF
cdr3_nt: TGTGCCAGCAGCCCAGGGAATAAGGATCAGCCCCAGCATTTT

d_call: TRBD2
j_call: TRBJ2-1
v_call: TRBV27
clone_size: once
cdr3_aa: CASIPQAGVVYNEQFF
cdr3_nt: TGTGCCAGCATTCCGCAAGCGGGGGTGGTCTACAATGAGCAGTTCTTC

d_call: .
j_call: TRBJ2-7
v_call: TRBV13
clone_size: .
cdr3_aa: CATQRSGLAYEQYF
cdr3_nt: TGTGCCACCCAGCGGTCGGGCCTTGCCTACGAGCAGTACTTC

d_call: .
j_call: TRBJ2-4
v_call: TRBV7-8
clone_size: .
cdr3_aa: CASSLTVPGDRYF
cdr3_nt: TGTGCCAGCAGCCTGACCGTCCCGGGTGATCGGTACTTC

d_call: TRBD2
j_call: TRBJ2-1
v_call: TRBV6-1
clone_size: .
cdr3_aa: CASRVPGLASNEQFF
cdr3_nt: TGTGCCAGCAGAGTTCCGGGACTAGCTAGCAATGAGCAGTTCTTC

d_call: .
j_call: TRBJ2-7
v_call: TRBV6-6
clone_size: few
cdr3_aa: CASSPGGVGEQYF
cdr3_nt: TGTGCCAGCAGTCCTGGGGGAGTTGGAGAGCAGTACTTC

d_call: .
j_call: TRBJ1-2
v_call: TRBV5-1
clone_size: few
cdr3_aa: CASSSSDSHSRGYTF
cdr3_nt: TGCGCCAGCAGCTCATCGGACAGTCATTCGCGAGGCTACACCTTC

d_call: TRBD2
j_call: TRBJ2-1
v_call: TRBV24-1
clone_size: .
cdr3_aa: CATSETTSGSGYEQFF
cdr3_nt: TGTGCCACCAGTGAAACTACTAGCGGGAGTGGTTATGAGCAGTTCTTC

d_call: .
j_call: TRBJ1-1
v_call: TRBV2
clone_size: .
cdr3_aa: CASSEQGIEAFF
cdr3_nt: TGTGCCAGCAGTGAACAGGGGATTGAAGCTTTCTTT

d_call: TRBD1
j_call: TRBJ2-5
v_call: TRBV29-1
clone_size: .
cdr3_aa: CSVMGEGQGETQYF
cdr3_nt: TGCAGCGTTATGGGAGAGGGACAGGGAGAGACCCAGTACTTC

d_call: .
j_call: TRBJ2-1
v_call: TRBV7-8
clone_size: .
cdr3_aa: CASSFADYKEQFF
cdr3_nt: TGTGCCAGCAGCTTTGCAGATTACAAGGAGCAGTTCTTC

d_call: .
j_call: TRBJ2-5
v_call: TRBV24-1
clone_size: few
cdr3_aa: CATSRDVKETQYF
cdr3_nt: TGTGCCACCAGTCGAGACGTAAAAGAGACCCAGTACTTC